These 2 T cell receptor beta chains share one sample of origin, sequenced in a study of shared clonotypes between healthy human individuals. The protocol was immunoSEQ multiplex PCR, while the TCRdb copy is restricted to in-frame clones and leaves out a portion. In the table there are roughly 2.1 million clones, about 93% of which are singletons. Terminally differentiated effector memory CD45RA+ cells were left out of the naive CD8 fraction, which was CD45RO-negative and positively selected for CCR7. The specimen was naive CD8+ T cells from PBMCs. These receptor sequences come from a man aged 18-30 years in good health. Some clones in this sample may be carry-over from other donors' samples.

The CDR3 DNA reads TGCGCCAGCAGCTTGGACATGAACACTGAAGCTTTCTTT. It codes for CASSLDMNTEAFF. The V gene is TRBV5-1, the J gene TRBJ1-1; no clear D. Germline loops: CDR1 SGHRS, CDR2 YFSETQ. This CDR3 comprises 13 residues. V was clipped by 0 bases and J by 0 bases, with 3 bases between them.

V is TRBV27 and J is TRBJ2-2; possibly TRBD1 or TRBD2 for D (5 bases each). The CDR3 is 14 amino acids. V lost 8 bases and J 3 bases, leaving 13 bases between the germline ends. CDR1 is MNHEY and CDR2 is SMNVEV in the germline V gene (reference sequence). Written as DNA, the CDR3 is TGTGCCAGCGGGCCGAGGGGAGACACCGGGGAGCTGTTTTTT. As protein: CASGPRGDTGELFF.